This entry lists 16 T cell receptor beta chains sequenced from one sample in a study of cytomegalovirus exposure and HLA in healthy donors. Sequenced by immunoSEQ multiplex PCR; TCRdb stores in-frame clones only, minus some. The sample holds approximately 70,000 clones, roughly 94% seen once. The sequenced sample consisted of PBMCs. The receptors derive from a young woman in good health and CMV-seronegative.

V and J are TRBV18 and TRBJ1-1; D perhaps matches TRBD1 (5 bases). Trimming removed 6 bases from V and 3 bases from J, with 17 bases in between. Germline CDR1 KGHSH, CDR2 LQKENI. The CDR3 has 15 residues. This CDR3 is CASSRLGGGDTEAFF. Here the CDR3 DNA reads TGTGCCAGCTCTCGGTTGGGGGGAGGGGACACTGAAGCTTTCTTT.

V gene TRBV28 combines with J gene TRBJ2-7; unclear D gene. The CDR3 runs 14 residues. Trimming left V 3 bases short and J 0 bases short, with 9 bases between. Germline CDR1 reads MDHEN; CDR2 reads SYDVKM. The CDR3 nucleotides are TGTGCCAGCAGTTTTTCGAGAAGCTCCTACGAGCAGTACTTC. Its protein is CASSFSRSSYEQYF.

CDR3 sequence reads: CASSSAGGRNTEAFF. The CDR3 DNA reads TGTGCCAGCAGCTCGGCAGGGGGTAGGAACACTGAAGCTTTCTTT. The chain employs TRBV7-6 and TRBJ1-1, with TRBD1 identical over 7 bases. V trimming: 4 bases; J trimming: 1 base; junction bases outside the gene matches: 6. From germline, CDR1 is SGHVS and CDR2 FNYEAQ. The CDR3 is 15 amino acids.

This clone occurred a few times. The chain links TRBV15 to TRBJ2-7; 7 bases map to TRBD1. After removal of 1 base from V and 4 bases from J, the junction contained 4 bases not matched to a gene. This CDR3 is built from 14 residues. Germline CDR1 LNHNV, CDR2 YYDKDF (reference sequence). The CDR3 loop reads CATSRGDSLYEQYF. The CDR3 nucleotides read TGTGCCACCAGCAGAGGGGACAGCCTTTACGAGCAGTACTTC.

CDR3 bases: TGTGCCAGCAGTGGGGGCAGCGAGCAGACCCAGTACTTC. It specifies CASSGGSEQTQYF. The rearrangement uses TRBV6-1 and TRBJ2-5, with D tentatively TRBD1 (5 bases). Germline values: CDR1 MNHNS, CDR2 SASEGT. CDR3 length: 13 amino acids. The germline V and J ends were trimmed by 4 bases and 6 bases, with 12 bases remaining between them.

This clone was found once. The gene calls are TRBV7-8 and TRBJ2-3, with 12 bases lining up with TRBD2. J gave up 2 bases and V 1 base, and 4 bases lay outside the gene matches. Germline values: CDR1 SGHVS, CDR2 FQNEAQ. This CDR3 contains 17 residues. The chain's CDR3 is CASSLVRLAGVTDTQYF. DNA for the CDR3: TGTGCCAGCAGCTTAGTCAGACTAGCGGGGGTCACAGATACGCAGTATTTT.

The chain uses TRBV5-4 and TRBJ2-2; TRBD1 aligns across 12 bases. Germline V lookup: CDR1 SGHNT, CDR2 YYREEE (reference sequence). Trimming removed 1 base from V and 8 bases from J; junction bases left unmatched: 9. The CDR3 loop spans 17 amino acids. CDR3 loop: CASSLMPGQGASGELFF. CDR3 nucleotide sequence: TGTGCCAGCAGCTTGATGCCGGGACAGGGGGCCTCTGGGGAGCTGTTTTTT.

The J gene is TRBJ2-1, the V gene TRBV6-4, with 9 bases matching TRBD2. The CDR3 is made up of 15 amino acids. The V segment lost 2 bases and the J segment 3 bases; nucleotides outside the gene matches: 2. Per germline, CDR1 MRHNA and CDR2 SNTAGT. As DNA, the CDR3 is TGTGCCAGCAGTGACCGTAGCGGGGGCTACAATGAGCAGTTCTTC. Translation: CASSDRSGGYNEQFF.

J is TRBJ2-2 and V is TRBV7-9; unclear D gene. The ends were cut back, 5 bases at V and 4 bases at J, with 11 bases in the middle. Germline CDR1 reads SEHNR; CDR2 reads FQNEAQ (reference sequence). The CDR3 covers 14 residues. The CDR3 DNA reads TGTGCCAGCAGCAAGCCGAAAGTCACCGGGGAGCTGTTTTTT. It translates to CASSKPKVTGELFF.

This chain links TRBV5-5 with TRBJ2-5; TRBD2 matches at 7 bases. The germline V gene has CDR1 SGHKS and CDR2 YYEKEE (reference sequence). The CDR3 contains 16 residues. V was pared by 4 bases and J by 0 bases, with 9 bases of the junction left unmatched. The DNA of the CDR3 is TGTGCCAGCAGCCATACGGGGGAGGGGAACCAAGAGACCCAGTACTTC. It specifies CASSHTGEGNQETQYF.

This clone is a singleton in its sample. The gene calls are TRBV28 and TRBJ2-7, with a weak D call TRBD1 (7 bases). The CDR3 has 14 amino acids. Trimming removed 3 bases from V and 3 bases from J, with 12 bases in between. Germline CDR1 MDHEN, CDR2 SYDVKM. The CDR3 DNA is TGTGCCAGCAGTTTTGCGGGACAGAGCTACGAGCAGTACTTC. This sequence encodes CASSFAGQSYEQYF.

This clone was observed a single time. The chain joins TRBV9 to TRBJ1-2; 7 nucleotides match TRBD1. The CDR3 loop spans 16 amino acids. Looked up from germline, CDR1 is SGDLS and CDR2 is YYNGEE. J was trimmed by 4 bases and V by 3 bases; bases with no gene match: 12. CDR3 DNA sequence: TGTGCCAGCAGCGAGAGATGGGACAGAACAGCCTATGGCTACACCTTC. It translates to CASSERWDRTAYGYTF.

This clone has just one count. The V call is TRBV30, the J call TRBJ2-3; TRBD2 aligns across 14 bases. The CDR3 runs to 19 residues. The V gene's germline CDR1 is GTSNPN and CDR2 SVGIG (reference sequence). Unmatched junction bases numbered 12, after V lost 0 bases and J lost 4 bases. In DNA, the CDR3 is TGTGCCTGGAGTGTACTAGGACTAGCGGGGGGTATCTCCGCAGATACGCAGTATTTT. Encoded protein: CAWSVLGLAGGISADTQYF.

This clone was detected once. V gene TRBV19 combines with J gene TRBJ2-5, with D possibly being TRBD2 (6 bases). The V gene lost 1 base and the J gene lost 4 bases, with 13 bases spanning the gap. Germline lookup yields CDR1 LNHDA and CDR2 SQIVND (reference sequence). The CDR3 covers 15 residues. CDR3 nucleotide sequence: TGTGCCAGTAGTATAGGCGTGCGGGATGGAGAGACCCAGTACTTC. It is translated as CASSIGVRDGETQYF.

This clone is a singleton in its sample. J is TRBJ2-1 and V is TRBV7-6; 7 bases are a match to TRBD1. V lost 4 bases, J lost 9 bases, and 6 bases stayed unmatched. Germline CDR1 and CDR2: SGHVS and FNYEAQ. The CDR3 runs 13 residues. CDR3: CASSSYRGSEQFF. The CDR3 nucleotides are TGTGCCAGCAGCTCATACAGGGGTTCTGAGCAGTTCTTC.

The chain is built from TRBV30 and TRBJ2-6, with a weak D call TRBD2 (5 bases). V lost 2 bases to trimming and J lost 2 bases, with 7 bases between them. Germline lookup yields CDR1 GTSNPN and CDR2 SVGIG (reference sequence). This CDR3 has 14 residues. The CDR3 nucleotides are TGTGCCTGGAGTCGAGGGACTGGGGCCAACGTCCTGACTTTC. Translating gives CAWSRGTGANVLTF.